Listed below are T cell receptor beta chains from one sample, sequenced in a study of blood T cell repertoires in COVID-19. The data were produced by immunoSEQ multiplex PCR, yet TCRdb's version contains in-frame clones alone and is incomplete. The table has around 110,000 clones, approximately 90% seen once; the top ten hold 1.8%. Sequenced sample: peripheral blood. The receptors were sampled from a human donor with active COVID-19. The donor label of this sample is uncertain. CDR3s include the opening cysteine and the closing phenylalanine or tryptophan. A D gene is named only where the DNA matches it firmly. Only some rows state a clone size, as once, few, many or a class for expanded clones.

D gene	clone size	V gene	J gene	CDR3 protein	CDR3 DNA
TRBD1	-	TRBV11-2	TRBJ2-4	CASSPGTGSVSKNIQYF	TGTGCCAGCAGTCCCGGGACAGGGTCTGTTTCCAAAAACATTCAGTACTTC
-	-	TRBV10-3	TRBJ1-2	CAISESSQGGGYTF	TGTGCCATCAGTGAGTCATCACAGGGAGGGGGCTACACCTTC
-	-	TRBV4-3	TRBJ2-3	CASSQGGQLAQYF	TGCGCCAGCAGCCAAGGTGGACAGCTGGCGCAGTATTTT
-	-	TRBV19	TRBJ1-2	CASTQGSIQYGYTF	TGTGCCAGTACACAGGGCTCAATCCAATATGGCTACACCTTC
TRBD1	-	TRBV7-2	TRBJ1-2	CASSPGGAGGWGLGGYTF	TGTGCCAGCAGCCCAGGGGGCGCAGGGGGCTGGGGGTTGGGAGGCTACACCTTC
-	-	TRBV7-2	TRBJ1-6	CASSLVAGSSPLHF	TGTGCCAGCAGCTTAGTGGCCGGGAGTTCACCCCTCCACTTT
-	-	TRBV5-3	TRBJ1-2	CARSLAPACLFIGYTF	TGTGCCAGAAGCTTAGCCCCTGCTTGCCTATTCATAGGCTACACCTTC
-	-	TRBV7-3	TRBJ2-7	CASSLSGDEQYF	TGTGCCAGCAGCTTATCAGGGGACGAGCAGTACTTC
TRBD1	-	TRBV19	TRBJ1-2	CASSVTGVNYGYTF	TGTGCCAGTTCCGTGACAGGGGTGAACTATGGCTACACCTTC
TRBD1	-	TRBV19	TRBJ1-6	CASSITGGLSPLHF	TGTGCCAGTAGTATCACAGGGGGCCTGTCACCCCTCCACTTT
-	-	TRBV14	TRBJ2-3	CASSMGREHTDTQYF	TGTGCCAGCAGCATGGGGCGTGAACACACAGATACGCAGTATTTT
TRBD1	-	TRBV19	TRBJ2-7	CASSAPGTASSHEQYF	TGTGCCAGTAGTGCCCCCGGGACAGCAAGCTCTCACGAGCAGTACTTC
-	-	TRBV12-5	TRBJ1-4	CASGLGGADEKLFF	TGTGCTAGTGGTTTAGGGGGGGCAGATGAAAAACTGTTTTTT
TRBD2	-	TRBV13	TRBJ2-1	CASSLAGGPSSYNEQFF	TGTGCCAGCAGCTTAGCGGGGGGGCCGAGCTCCTACAATGAGCAGTTCTTC
TRBD2	-	TRBV19	TRBJ2-1	CASSASGASSYNEQFF	TGTGCCAGTAGTGCTAGCGGGGCCAGCTCCTACAATGAGCAGTTCTTC
-	-	TRBV5-6	TRBJ1-1	CASSWGGLGTEAFF	TGTGCCAGCAGCTGGGGGGGTCTAGGCACTGAAGCTTTCTTT
-	-	TRBV2	TRBJ2-1	CASSDQGWEQFF	TGTGCCAGCAGTGATCAGGGGTGGGAGCAGTTCTTC
TRBD1	-	TRBV3-1/TRBV3-2	TRBJ1-1	CASSPIRGAEAFF	TGTGCCAGCAGCCCCATCAGGGGGGCTGAAGCTTTCTTT
-	once	TRBV7-2	TRBJ2-3	CASSLYTDTQYF	TGTGCCAGCAGTTTATACACAGATACGCAGTATTTT
TRBD1	-	TRBV18	TRBJ1-1	CASSRDRANTEAFF	TGTGCCAGCTCACGGGACAGAGCGAACACTGAAGCTTTCTTT
TRBD2	-	TRBV28	TRBJ2-5	CASSFGLAETQYF	TGTGCCAGCAGTTTCGGACTAGCGGAGACCCAGTACTTC
-	-	TRBV19	TRBJ2-5	CASSKGVMRETQYF	TGTGCCAGTAGTAAGGGGGTGATGCGAGAGACCCAGTACTTC
TRBD2	-	TRBV5-1	TRBJ2-1	CASTITDVPGLAAYNEQFF	TGCGCCAGCACAATCACTGACGTTCCGGGACTAGCGGCCTACAATGAGCAGTTCTTC
-	-	TRBV23-1	TRBJ2-5	CASSQTRGAEVGTQYF	TGCGCCAGCAGTCAAACCAGGGGGGCCGAAGTCGGGACCCAGTACTTC
-	-	TRBV18	TRBJ2-7	CASSPGGGREQYF	TGTGCCAGCTCACCAGGCGGGGGCCGCGAGCAGTACTTC
TRBD2	-	TRBV5-4	TRBJ2-5	CASSSTPLAGGRGTQYF	TGTGCCAGCAGCTCCACCCCCCTAGCGGGGGGCCGGGGGACCCAGTACTTC
-	-	TRBV6-5	TRBJ1-1	CASSYGQNTEAFF	TGTGCCAGCAGTTACGGACAGAACACTGAAGCTTTCTTT
TRBD2	-	TRBV11-2	TRBJ2-5	CASSTRTSGYQETQYF	TGTGCCAGCAGCACACGGACTAGCGGGTACCAAGAGACCCAGTACTTC
TRBD1	-	TRBV5-6	TRBJ2-7	CASSLAGTGRYEQYF	TGTGCCAGCAGCTTGGCTGGGACAGGGCGCTACGAGCAGTACTTC
-	-	TRBV11-2	TRBJ1-2	CASSLGLNYGYTF	TGTGCCAGCAGCTTAGGGCTCAACTATGGCTACACCTTC
-	-	TRBV20-1	TRBJ1-1	CSARRQYEAFF	TGCAGTGCTAGACGACAGTATGAAGCTTTCTTT
-	-	TRBV5-6	TRBJ1-5	CASMRRSSNQPQHF	TGTGCCAGCATGCGTAGAAGTAGCAATCAGCCCCAGCATTTT
TRBD2	-	TRBV6-6	TRBJ2-6	CASSPTSGGSGANVLTF	TGTGCCAGCAGTCCAACTAGCGGGGGTTCTGGGGCCAACGTCCTGACTTTC
TRBD1	-	TRBV5-1	TRBJ1-1	CASRKSVPLPGQGTNTEAFF	TGCGCCAGCAGGAAGTCGGTACCACTCCCGGGACAGGGAACGAACACTGAAGCTTTCTTT